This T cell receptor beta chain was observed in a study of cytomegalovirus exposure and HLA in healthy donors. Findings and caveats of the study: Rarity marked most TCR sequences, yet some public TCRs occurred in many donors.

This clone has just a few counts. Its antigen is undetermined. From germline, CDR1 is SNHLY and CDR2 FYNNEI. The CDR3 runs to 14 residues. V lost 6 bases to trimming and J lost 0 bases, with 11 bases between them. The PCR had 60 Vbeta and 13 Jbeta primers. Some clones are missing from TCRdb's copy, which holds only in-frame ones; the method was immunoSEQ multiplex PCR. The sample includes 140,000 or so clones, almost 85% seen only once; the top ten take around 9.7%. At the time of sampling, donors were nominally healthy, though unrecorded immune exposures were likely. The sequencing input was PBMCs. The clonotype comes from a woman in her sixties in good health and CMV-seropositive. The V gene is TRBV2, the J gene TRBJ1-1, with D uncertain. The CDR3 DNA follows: TGTGCCAGCAGGGCGGGATCGTTGAACACTGAAGCTTTCTTT. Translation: CASRAGSLNTEAFF.